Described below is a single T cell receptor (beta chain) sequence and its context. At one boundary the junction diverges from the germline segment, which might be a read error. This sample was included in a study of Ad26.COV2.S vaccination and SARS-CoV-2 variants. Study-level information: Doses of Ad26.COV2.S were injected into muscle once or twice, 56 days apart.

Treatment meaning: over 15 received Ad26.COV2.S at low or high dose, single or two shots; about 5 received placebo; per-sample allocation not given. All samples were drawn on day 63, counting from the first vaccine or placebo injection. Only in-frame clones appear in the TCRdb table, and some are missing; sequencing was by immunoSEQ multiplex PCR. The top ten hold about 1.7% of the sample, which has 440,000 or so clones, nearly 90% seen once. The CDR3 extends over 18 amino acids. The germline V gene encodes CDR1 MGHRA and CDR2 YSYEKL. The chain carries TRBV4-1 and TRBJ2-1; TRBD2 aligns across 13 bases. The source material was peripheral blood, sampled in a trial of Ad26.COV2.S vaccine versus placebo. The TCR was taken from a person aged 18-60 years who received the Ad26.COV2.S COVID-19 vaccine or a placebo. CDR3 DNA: TGCGCCACCAGCCGCGGACTAGCGGGAGACGGGATCTACAATGAGCAGTTCTTC. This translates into CATSRGLAGDGIYNEQFF.